The 17 T cell receptor beta chains presented below share a single source sample, sequenced in a study of T cells in Graves' hyperthyroidism and ophthalmopathy (dated 2019 in TCRdb). Libraries were prepared through multiplex PCR. These reads were obtained on an Illumina HiSeq 2000. The TCR beta CDR3 regions were amplified from RNA transcripts. A first-round RT-PCR of the TCR CDR3 used the HTBI primer set with the Qiagen OneStep RT-PCR kit. TCRdb reprocessing: public reads trimmed at Q25 with fastp, clones called with MiXCR, in-frame beta chains kept. Each entry merges the rows of one CDR3 protein and shows their most common DNA and genes. This sample gives approximately 380,000 distinct CDR3 sequences in total; over 13% of them show up just once. The top ten hold 25% to 30% of the sample. The sequenced sample was blood. The receptors shown here come from a man between 50 and 59 years old with Graves' ophthalmopathy.

This clonotype occurred a few times. The V gene is TRBV7-3, the J gene TRBJ2-5; no clear D. The CDR3 is made up of 13 amino acids. V lost 4 bases and J lost 5, with 11 bases in between. The germline gives CDR1 SGHTA, CDR2 FQGTGA. CDR3 loop: CASSYRAGETQYF. The CDR3 DNA sequence: TGTGCCAGCAGCTACCGGGCTGGGGAGACCCAGTACTTC.

This clonotype came up many times. The chain uses TRBV6-1 and TRBJ1-1; 8 positions agree with TRBD1. With V trimmed by 7 bases and J by 3 bases, 10 bases remained unmatched. CDR3 length equals 15 residues. The V gene's germline CDR1 is MNHNS and CDR2 SASEGT. The CDR3 bases are TGTGCCAGCACCAACGGAAGGGGACAGGACACTGAAGCTTTCTTT. It specifies CASTNGRGQDTEAFF.

The CDR3 DNA reads as TGTGCCAGCAGCTGGGACAATATTAACTATGGCTACACCTTC. Translating it yields CASSWDNINYGYTF. The chain uses TRBV5-5 and TRBJ1-2; D might be TRBD1 (6 bases). Germline lookup yields CDR1 SGHKS and CDR2 YYEKEE (reference sequence). The CDR3 covers 14 residues. The V end lost 3 bases, the J end lost 1 base, and 10 bases lay between the germline ends.

The chain employs TRBV3-1 and TRBJ1-5, with a weak D call TRBD1 (5 bases). CDR1 is LGHDT, CDR2 YNNKEL, per germline (reference sequence). The CDR3 is 14 amino acids. The V gene lost 8 bases and the J gene lost 8 bases, with 19 bases spanning the gap. CDR3 nucleotides: TGTGCCAGCTCACCACCGAAGACAGCGGAGCCCCAGCATTTT. Translation gives CASSPPKTAEPQHF.

This clonotype was detected many times. This rearrangement joins TRBV29-1 to TRBJ2-7, with 8 bases matching TRBD1. The CDR3 consists of 13 residues. The germline gives CDR1 SQVTM, CDR2 ANQGSEA. J gave up 5 bases and V 6 bases, and 9 bases lay outside the gene matches. The CDR3 nucleotides are TGCAGCGTCTCCGGGGCAGGGGGCAACGAGCAGTACTTC. This encodes CSVSGAGGNEQYF.

The V gene is TRBV10-3, the J gene TRBJ2-5; D gene uncertain. In germline, CDR1 is ENHRY, CDR2 SYGVKD. This CDR3 is 13 amino acids long. V was clipped by 4 bases and J by 0 bases, with 6 bases between them. As DNA, the CDR3 is TGTGCCATCAGTGGCCGTTACCAAGAGACCCAGTACTTC. This translates into CAISGRYQETQYF.

The V call is TRBV25-1, the J call TRBJ1-2; 7 bases agree with TRBD1. Losses at the gene ends were 3 bases for V and 4 bases for J; bases not matched to a gene: 5. The CDR3 loop spans 14 amino acids. Germline CDR1 reads MGHDK; CDR2 reads SYGVNS. CDR3 nucleotides: TGTGCCAGCAGTGATTCGGGACAGTCCTATGGCTACACCTTC. Amino acids: CASSDSGQSYGYTF.

The table lists this clonotype with a few counts. The V call is TRBV25-1, the J call TRBJ2-3; TRBD1 aligns across 7 bases. V shed 5 bases, J shed 3 bases, and the junction held 11 bases outside the gene matches. CDR3 length: 16 amino acids. The germline V gene encodes CDR1 MGHDK and CDR2 SYGVNS. The CDR3 loop reads CASSPQGQLYTDTQYF. In nucleotides, the CDR3 is TGTGCCAGCAGTCCACAGGGACAGTTGTATACAGATACGCAGTATTTT.

This clonotype was recorded many times. The chain recombines TRBV15 with TRBJ2-3; D uncertain. The CDR3 spans 14 residues. Germline CDR1 reads LNHNV; CDR2 reads YYDKDF (reference sequence). The V end lost 4 bases, the J end lost 6 bases, and 14 bases lay between the germline ends. The CDR3 DNA reads TGTGCCACCAGCAACGGCTTAGCTAGGGATACGCAGTATTTT. As protein: CATSNGLARDTQYF. The whole variable domain, filled in from reference TRBV15 and TRBJ2-3, reads DAMVIQNPRYQVTQFGKPVTLSCSQTLNHNVMYWYQQKSSQAPKLLFHYYDKDFNNEADTPDNFQSRRPNTSFCFLDIRSPGLGDTAMYLCATSNGLARDTQYFGPGTRLTVL.

Ten or more counts support this clonotype. The chain's CDR3 is CATSRVGGTTSTDTQYF. CDR3 sequence (DNA): TGTGCCACCAGCAGAGTCGGGGGGACTACTAGCACAGATACGCAGTATTTT. The chain recombines TRBV15 with TRBJ2-3, with 7 bases matching TRBD2. The CDR3 length is 17 residues. CDR1 is LNHNV, CDR2 YYDKDF, per germline (reference sequence). V shed 1 base, J shed 0 bases, and the junction held 7 bases outside the gene matches.

This clonotype was recorded many times. The chain has TRBV7-8 and TRBJ2-7; TRBD2 matches 9 bases. V shed 1 base, J shed 7 bases, and the junction held 8 bases outside the gene matches. The CDR3 has 15 amino acids. Germline assignment: CDR1 SGHVS and CDR2 FQNEAQ. CDR3 nucleotides: TGTGCCAGCAGCTTAGGGGCGGGAGGGCCGTTGGAGCAGTACTTC. Translating it yields CASSLGAGGPLEQYF.

This clonotype was recorded many times. The chain has TRBV18 and TRBJ1-1; D uncertain. The CDR3 covers 15 residues. V shed 0 bases and J shed 5 bases, with 13 bases lying between them. In germline, CDR1 is KGHSH, CDR2 LQKENI. The CDR3 DNA reads as TGTGCCAGCTCACCACCATCCATACGGAGTACTGAAGCTTTCTTT. Its translation is CASSPPSIRSTEAFF.

J is TRBJ1-1 and V is TRBV19; 8 bases are a match to TRBD1. The junction had 9 bases not matched to a gene; V was cut back by 5 bases and J by 1 base. CDR3 length equals 16 residues. Germline V CDR1 and CDR2: LNHDA, SQIVND (reference sequence). The CDR3 sequence: CASSHRTGQKNTEAFF. The CDR3 DNA follows: TGTGCCAGTAGTCACAGGACAGGGCAAAAGAACACTGAAGCTTTCTTT. The variable domain in full, completed from reference TRBV19 and TRBJ1-1, reads DGGITQSPKYLFRKEGQNVTLSCEQNLNHDAMYWYRQDPGQGLRLIYYSQIVNDFQKGDIAEGYSVSREKKESFPLTVTSAQKNPTAFYLCASSHRTGQKNTEAFFGQGTRLTVV.

The chain uses TRBV4-1 and TRBJ2-1, with 7 bases matching TRBD1. The CDR3 is 15 amino acids. From germline, CDR1 is MGHRA and CDR2 YSYEKL. Losses at the gene ends were 0 bases for V and 6 bases for J; bases not matched to a gene: 5. In DNA form, the CDR3 reads TGCGCCAGCAGCCAAGATTCGGGACAGACCAATGAGCAGTTCTTC. It codes for CASSQDSGQTNEQFF.

This clonotype was seen at least ten times. The chain combines TRBV2 with TRBJ2-4, with 8 bases fitting TRBD2. The CDR3 length is 17 residues. Trimming took 3 bases from V and 0 from J; bases not matched to a gene: 7. CDR1 and CDR2 from the germline V gene are SNHLY and FYNNEI. Here the CDR3 DNA reads TGTGCCAGCAGTGACTCCCGGGGGGGGAAAGCCAAAAACATTCAGTACTTC. Translated: CASSDSRGGKAKNIQYF.

In its sample, this clonotype was seen many times. This chain uses TRBV28 with TRBJ2-3, with 7 bases lining up with TRBD2. The CDR3 is 16 residues long. V lost 5 bases, J lost 6 bases, and 14 bases stayed unmatched. Germline V gives CDR1 MDHEN, CDR2 SYDVKM. The CDR3 DNA reads as TGTGCCAGCAGTGGACTGGGCGGGAGCGTCCGGGATACGCAGTATTTT. Protein product: CASSGLGGSVRDTQYF.

This clonotype was seen at least ten times. The rearrangement joins TRBV24-1 to TRBJ2-1; 7 positions agree with TRBD2. CDR3 length: 16 amino acids. Losses at the gene ends were 3 bases for V and 0 bases for J; bases not matched to a gene: 4. Per germline, CDR1 KGHDR and CDR2 SFDVKD. This CDR3 is CATSDESSGSYNEQFF. The CDR3 bases are TGTGCCACCAGTGATGAATCTAGCGGCTCCTACAATGAGCAGTTCTTC.